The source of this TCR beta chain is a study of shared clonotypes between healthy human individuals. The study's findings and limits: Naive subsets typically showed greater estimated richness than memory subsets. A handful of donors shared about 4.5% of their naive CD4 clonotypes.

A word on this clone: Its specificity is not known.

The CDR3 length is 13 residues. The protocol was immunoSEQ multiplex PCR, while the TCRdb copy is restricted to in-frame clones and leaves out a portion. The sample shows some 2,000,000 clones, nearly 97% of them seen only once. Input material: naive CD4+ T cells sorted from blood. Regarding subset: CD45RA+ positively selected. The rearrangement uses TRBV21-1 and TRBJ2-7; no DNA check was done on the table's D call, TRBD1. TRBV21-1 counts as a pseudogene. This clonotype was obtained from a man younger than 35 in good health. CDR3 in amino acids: CASSKAWPFEQYF. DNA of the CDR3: TGTGCCAGCAGCAAAGCTTGGCCATTTGAGCAGTACTTC.